This T cell receptor beta chain was sequenced in a study of blood T cell repertoires in COVID-19. The wider study: Some COVID-19 samples were acute and others convalescent; all came from the United States, Italy and Spain. From T cells, B-cell-depleted T cells, or PBMCs came the material, which was cDNA or gDNA.

Per the authors' pipeline: Amplification of reference gene primers provided the estimated nucleated cell counts. Profiled with immunoSEQ multiplex PCR; TCRdb holds only in-frame clones, not every one. V and J calls and clone size follow that table, whereas D and trimming were derived from the DNA. The table has about 150,000 clones, under 85% seen once. CDR1 is WSHSY, CDR2 SAAADI, per germline. The CDR3 is 17 amino acids. Losses at the gene ends were 7 bases for V and 1 base for J; bases not matched to a gene: 13. This sequence was found in a woman of 80 years or more with acute or convalescent COVID-19. This chain joins TRBV10-2 and TRBJ2-5; 9 bases map to TRBD2. The sequenced material came from peripheral blood. CDR3 amino acids: CASNPGVAGVFQETQYF. The CDR3 DNA reads as TGCGCCAGCAACCCGGGGGTAGCGGGGGTATTCCAAGAGACCCAGTACTTC.